The T cell receptor (beta chain) under discussion was sequenced for a study of shared clonotypes between healthy human individuals (dated by TCRdb to about 2020). Study-level background: A couple of women and three men aged 18 to 49 years were included in the cohort. Per donor, three plates each were used for CD4 naive and CD4 memory, two for CD8 naive, and one for CD8 memory. To estimate repertoire size and how much clonotypes are shared between individuals, the study performed deep sequencing of blood TCR repertoires from roughly five healthy adults. To increase sequencing depth and limit assay-specific biases, TCR repertoire library preparation and sequencing were carried out by different laboratories using diverse techniques. Leukapheresis yielded between about 0.94 and 9 billion PBMCs per donor.

V is pared back by 7 bases and J by 2 bases, with 17 bases lying between the germline termini. Counted from cysteine to phenylalanine, this CDR3 has 15 amino acids. The only DNA kept is the CDR3, 45 bases in frame from the first base. Via the germline V gene, CDR1 is SGHTA and CDR2 FQGNSA. Donors were healthy HIV-negative adults with no recently reported acute infections or vaccinations. Every donor was a Caucasian adult residing in Nashville, Tennessee, USA. Magnetic negative selection was used to enrich CD4+ T cells, after which naive cells were positively selected on CD45RA and the negative fraction became the memory subset. Blood was collected by leukapheresis, and PBMCs were isolated by Ficoll-Histopaque density gradient centrifugation and then cryopreserved in liquid nitrogen vapor phase. Analytical flow cytometry was used to check the purity and quantity of each magnetically sorted T cell population. Each sorted fraction had its genomic DNA isolated and then quantified by UV absorbance on a Nanodrop 2000c.

This clone was seen just once. Its antigen is not yet known. Nothing much larger sits one base from this clone, and base qualities are not available. Using the deep immunoSEQ assay, TCR CDR3 regions were amplified from genomic DNA by multiplex PCR. Genomic DNA extracted from each cell subset was distributed evenly over all wells of several immunoSEQ 96-well plates, and each plate served as one replicate. For sorted subsets, 150 to 200 ng genomic DNA, equal to 30,000 to 35,000 T cell genomes, was loaded into each replicate PCR. The purified libraries were quantified using a Qubit 3.0 fluorometer, sized with a Bioanalyzer 2100, and then quantified again using the KAPA Library Quantification kit. Every immunoSEQ 96-well plate was sequenced on a dedicated single-read 150-cycle Illumina NextSeq 550 flow cell. The authors processed their data as follows. The immunoSEQ output contained only junctional sequences without quality scores, so filtering could not match that applied to full-length reads. To assign V/J genes and CDR3, sequences were annotated using PyIR, a Python wrapper for IgBLAST v1.9, with IMGT germline references. Reads were filtered out if the reads had weak V/J assignments (E-value above 1e-6), no CDR3, stop codons, out-of-frame junctions, or ambiguous translated residues. V3J clonotypes were defined by identical inferred V gene, J gene, and CDR3 amino acid sequence. Percentage overlap between repertoires was calculated by dividing the number of shared unique clonotypes by the size of the smaller repertoire. Repertoire richness was assessed with RTK rarefaction, the Chao1 estimator, and Recon v2.1 estimates of unobserved clonotypes. For all TCRbeta clonotypes obtained by the gDNA method from several donors, generation probabilities were computed with OLGA. TCRdb re-hosts the immuneACCESS table, in-frame sequences only. Its copies lack some clones; in the studies checked, an unresolved V gene accounts for under half of them, and the cause for the rest is not known. V, J and clone size are taken as reported in that table, and D and trimming were inferred from the DNA itself. In this sample the table shows some 1,100,000 clones, 70% to 80% of which occur a single time. The top ten constitute approximately 0.52% of the sample.

General conclusions and limits of the study: When a handful of donors were compared, the shared fraction of clonotypes was around 5% for naive CD4, around 4% for naive CD8, 2.3% for memory CD4, and 0.4% for memory CD8. Sampling was restricted to blood, and TCR repertoires in tissues likely differ from the TCR repertoires found in blood. Naive subsets generally had larger estimated clonotype richness than memory subsets. The small number of donors limited the genetic and exposure-history diversity represented. Pairwise subsampling led to the expectation that sequencing depth would affect the degree of clonotype sharing among donors. Compared with non-shared clonotypes, clonotypes shared by all four sorted-subset donors had higher generation probabilities. Even with the large sequencing depth, rarefaction of the sorted-subset datasets indicated that sequencing was incomplete.

Sequencing was performed on memory CD4+ T cells from PBMCs. The cell subset or site label, as the study defines it: CD45RA-negative fraction. The chain is assembled from TRBV7-2 and TRBJ2-5; too little of a D gene remains to name it. This clonotype was obtained from a man aged 18 to 29 in good health. Some clones in this sample may be carry-over from other donors' samples. At the DNA level, the sequence is TGTGCCAGCACCTCCGGTTTTGTAAGGCAAGAGACCCAGTACTTC. Its protein is CASTSGFVRQETQYF.